The 30 T cell receptor beta chains listed next were all sequenced from one sample in a study of T cells in Graves' hyperthyroidism and ophthalmopathy. Amplification of TCR beta CDR3 regions was performed using RNA transcripts as template. Using the HTBI primer set, a first-round RT-PCR was run on the TCR CDR3. TCRdb analysed the multiplex PCR reads with MiXCR anew, one entry per CDR3 protein. This sample yields hundreds of thousands of distinct CDR3 sequences, of which around 16% are seen a single time; 2.5% to 4% belongs to the top ten. Material for sequencing was blood. The source is a woman in her thirties or forties with Graves' ophthalmopathy.

Ten or more counts support this clonotype. The chain has TRBV2 and TRBJ1-1, with D tentatively TRBD1 (5 bases). The CDR3 covers 15 residues. V lost 7 bases to trimming and J lost 0 bases, with 15 bases between them. Per the germline V gene, CDR1 is SNHLY and CDR2 is FYNNEI. The CDR3 DNA follows: TGTGCCAGCACCGGGGCAGACTTCATGAACACTGAAGCTTTCTTT. Its protein product is CASTGADFMNTEAFF.

This clonotype was seen a handful of times. CDR3 DNA sequence: TGTGCCAGTAGTGCGACCGGGACAGGGCCCTACAATGAGCAGTTCTTC. Translating gives CASSATGTGPYNEQFF. The chain is built from TRBV19 and TRBJ2-1, with 9 bases matching TRBD1. Germline V gene lookup returns CDR1 LNHDA and CDR2 SQIVND (reference sequence). The CDR3 is made up of 16 amino acids. V shed 5 bases, J shed 2 bases, and the junction held 7 bases outside the gene matches.

This clonotype has a count of ten or more. The V call is TRBV11-3, the J call TRBJ2-1; 10 nucleotides agree with TRBD1. The V and J ends lost 10 bases and 8 bases, in that order; junction bases with no gene match: 8. This CDR3 is built from 13 residues. The V gene's germline CDR1 is SGHNT and CDR2 YENEEA. The CDR3 bases are TGTGCCACTTCGGGACAGGGGTCCGATGAGCAGTTCTTC. Encoded protein: CATSGQGSDEQFF.

This clonotype has ten or more counts. The chain joins TRBV12-3 or TRBV12-4 to TRBJ1-5, with 7 positions matching TRBD1. The junction had 10 bases not matched to a gene; V was cut back by 4 bases and J by 4 bases. The CDR3 sequence is 16 residues long. As DNA, the CDR3 is TGTGCCAGCAGTTCGGGTTACAGGGGAGGGAATCAGCCCCAGCATTTT. It yields the protein CASSSGYRGGNQPQHF.

In this sample, this clonotype turned up many times. CDR3 DNA sequence: TGTGCCTGGCTTCGGACGGGGGCCTTCTCCGAAAAACTGTTTTTT. It encodes CAWLRTGAFSEKLFF. The chain combines TRBV30 with TRBJ1-4; TRBD1 might be the D (6 bases). The V end lost 5 bases, the J end lost 8 bases, and 21 bases lay between the germline ends. This CDR3 contains 15 residues. Germline CDR1 and CDR2: GTSNPN and SVGIG (reference sequence).

This sequence joins TRBV19 and TRBJ2-4; 9 positions match TRBD1. V was clipped by 3 bases and J by 6 bases; unmatched bases: 12. The CDR3 sequence is 17 residues long. CDR1 and CDR2 from the germline V gene are LNHDA and SQIVND (reference sequence). The CDR3 region is CASSIPQGAHIRNIQYF. CDR3 nucleotide sequence: TGTGCCAGTAGTATCCCACAGGGGGCGCATATTAGAAACATTCAGTACTTC.

This clonotype was detected ten times or more. V is TRBV7-9 and J is TRBJ2-5, with D hard to call. CDR1 SEHNR and CDR2 FQNEAQ come from the germline V gene (reference sequence). The ends were cut back, 2 bases at V and 5 bases at J, with 15 bases in the middle. CDR3 length: 15 amino acids. The CDR3 region has the DNA TGTGCCAGCAGCTTAACTATATCTTCCCGGGAGACCCAGTACTTC. This codes for CASSLTISSRETQYF. Complete variable domain (other parts from reference TRBV7-9 and TRBJ2-5): DTGVSQNPRHKITKRGQNVTFRCDPISEHNRLYWYRQTLGQGPEFLTYFQNEAQLEKSRLLSDRFSAERPKGSFSTLEIQRTEQGDSAMYLCASSLTISSRETQYFGPGTRLLVL.

This clonotype occurred many times. The V call is TRBV9, the J call TRBJ1-5; TRBD1 matches 11 bases. With 0 bases clipped from V and 7 bases from J, the junction kept 6 bases outside the gene matches. Germline CDR1 and CDR2: SGDLS and YYNGEE. The CDR3 length is 16 residues. CDR3: CASSVGTGGAGQPQHF. In DNA form, the CDR3 reads TGTGCCAGCAGCGTAGGGACAGGGGGCGCGGGACAGCCCCAGCATTTT.

This clonotype showed up many times. J is TRBJ1-1 and V is TRBV7-8, with unresolved D. V lost 3 bases, J lost 4 bases, and 6 bases lay in between. The germline gives CDR1 SGHVS, CDR2 FQNEAQ. The CDR3 is 12 residues long. The CDR3 protein is CASSFLSTEAFF. In DNA form, the CDR3 reads TGTGCCAGCAGCTTTCTGAGCACTGAAGCTTTCTTT.

The rearrangement links TRBV28 to TRBJ2-5; 8 bases are a match to TRBD1. With 3 bases clipped from V and 5 bases from J, the junction kept 8 bases outside the gene matches. The CDR3 is made up of 15 amino acids. Germline CDR1 is MDHEN and CDR2 is SYDVKM. The CDR3 DNA reads TGTGCCAGCAGTTTCGGACAGGGAGGTCGGGAGACCCAGTACTTC. It encodes CASSFGQGGRETQYF.

The rearrangement links TRBV6-5 to TRBJ1-2, with 8 bases matching TRBD1. The CDR3 runs 15 residues. The ends lost 4 bases at V and 6 bases at J; junction bases unmatched: 10. CDR1 is MNHEY, CDR2 SVGAGI, per germline. The CDR3 region is CASSSPGQGFDGYTF. CDR3 nucleotides: TGTGCCAGCAGTTCTCCAGGACAGGGTTTTGATGGCTACACCTTC.

The J gene is TRBJ2-3, the V gene TRBV5-1; D gene uncertain. The germline V gene encodes CDR1 SGHRS and CDR2 YFSETQ. CDR3 size: 17 residues. The V and J ends lost 4 bases and 0 bases respectively, with 18 bases between them. The CDR3 DNA sequence: TGCGCCAGCAGCCGCACGATGGTCTATCCTAGCACAGATACGCAGTATTTT. Translation gives CASSRTMVYPSTDTQYF.

This clonotype was counted a few times. This sequence joins TRBV6-2 or TRBV6-3 and TRBJ1-2; D remains unclear. Germline V gene sequence: CDR1 MNHEY, CDR2 SVGEGT. The V gene lost 5 bases and the J gene lost 2 bases, with 12 bases spanning the gap. The CDR3 sequence is 14 residues long. The CDR3 is CASSEHMANYGYTF. The CDR3 nucleotides read TGTGCCAGCAGTGAACATATGGCGAACTATGGCTACACCTTC.

This clonotype was found many times. The V and J genes are TRBV12-3 or TRBV12-4 and TRBJ1-6; D perhaps matches TRBD1 (5 bases). V was shortened by 3 bases and J by 9 bases, with 12 bases between the two germline ends. This CDR3 spans 14 amino acids. CDR3 in DNA: TGTGCCAGCAGTTTGAAGGTTGGGGGTTCACCCCTCCACTTT. Encoded protein: CASSLKVGGSPLHF.

The chain joins TRBV3-1 to TRBJ2-2; 7 nucleotides align to TRBD1. This CDR3 comprises 17 residues. Germline V lookup: CDR1 LGHDT, CDR2 YNNKEL (reference sequence). Trimming at V came to 6 bases and at J to 6 bases, leaving 16 bases not matched to a gene. DNA of the CDR3: TGTGCCAGCAGTCCTCCCCAGGCGACAGGGTGGGCCGGGGAGCTGTTTTTT. Amino acids: CASSPPQATGWAGELFF.

This clonotype has just one count. The rearrangement links TRBV9 to TRBJ1-6, with D maybe TRBD1 (5 bases). The germline gives CDR1 SGDLS, CDR2 YYNGEE. V lost 3 bases and J 9 bases, leaving 16 bases between the germline ends. The CDR3 spans 15 residues. The CDR3 reads CASSASGTAASPLHF. CDR3 DNA sequence: TGTGCCAGCAGCGCATCCGGGACGGCAGCTTCACCCCTCCACTTT.

This clonotype has more than one count but fewer than ten. This chain uses TRBV28 with TRBJ2-3; a weak D match, TRBD2 (6 bases). Per the germline V gene, CDR1 is MDHEN and CDR2 is SYDVKM. This CDR3 spans 16 amino acids. Trimming pared 3 bases from V and 0 bases from J, leaving 13 bases between. DNA for the CDR3: TGTGCCAGCAGTTTGGGGACTCGATCTAGCACAGATACGCAGTATTTT. As protein: CASSLGTRSSTDTQYF.

This clonotype was recorded a few times. The CDR3 region is CASSFDTGTTNEQFF. The CDR3 DNA reads TGTGCCAGCAGCTTCGATACCGGGACTACCAATGAGCAGTTCTTC. V and J are TRBV3-1 and TRBJ2-1, with TRBD2 matching over 7 bases. J gave up 6 bases and V 5 bases, and 10 bases lay outside the gene matches. Germline assignment: CDR1 LGHDT and CDR2 YNNKEL (reference sequence). This CDR3 is built from 15 residues.

This clonotype was counted at least ten times. The chain couples TRBV28 to TRBJ2-3, with D maybe TRBD1 (6 bases). The CDR3 is made up of 15 amino acids. Germline V gives CDR1 MDHEN, CDR2 SYDVKM. The ends were cut back, 4 bases at V and 0 bases at J, with 11 bases in the middle. Here the CDR3 DNA reads TGTGCCAGCAGTTCCAGGGGCATCAGCACAGATACGCAGTATTTT. It specifies CASSSRGISTDTQYF.

The chain combines TRBV9 with TRBJ2-5, with a possible D match to TRBD1 (5 bases). Between the trimmed V and J ends, which lost 3 bases and 4 bases, there was a span of 10 bases. The CDR3 spans 13 residues. Germline CDR1 is SGDLS and CDR2 is YYNGEE. CDR3 in amino acids: CASSASGLETQYF. DNA of the CDR3: TGTGCCAGCAGCGCCTCAGGGTTAGAGACCCAGTACTTC. The variable domain in full, completed from reference TRBV9 and TRBJ2-5, reads DSGVTQTPKHLITATGQRVTLRCSPRSGDLSVYWYQQSLDQGLQFLIQYYNGEERAKGNILERFSAQQFPDLHSELNLSSLELGDSALYFCASSASGLETQYFGPGTRLLVL.

The chain uses TRBV6-2 or TRBV6-3 and TRBJ2-3; possibly TRBD2 for D (6 bases). This CDR3 has 15 amino acids. Trimming shortened V by 7 bases and J by 4 bases, and 18 bases separated the two germline ends. Germline CDR1 MNHEY, CDR2 SVGEGT. The CDR3 reads CASTSRGGSADTQYF. The DNA for the CDR3 is TGTGCCAGCACCAGCCGTGGGGGGAGTGCAGATACGCAGTATTTT.

The table lists this clonotype with a few counts. The V and J genes are TRBV10-3 and TRBJ2-3; D remains unclear. The CDR3 consists of 12 residues. The ends were cut back, 0 bases at V and 10 bases at J, with 8 bases in the middle. CDR1 and CDR2 (germline): ENHRY, SYGVKD. CDR3 protein: CAISESTSPQYF. CDR3 bases: TGTGCCATCAGTGAGTCGACTTCCCCGCAGTATTTT.

The CDR3 sequence is CASSSMDTGELFF. In DNA, the CDR3 is TGTGCCAGCAGCAGTATGGACACCGGGGAGCTGTTTTTT. The chain recombines TRBV11-3 with TRBJ2-2; D gene unclear. The CDR3 loop spans 13 amino acids. The germline gives CDR1 SGHNT, CDR2 YENEEA. Trimming pared 5 bases from V and 3 bases from J, leaving 7 bases between. The variable domain in full, with the rest retrieved from reference TRBV11-3 and TRBJ2-2, is EAGVVQSPRYKIIEKKQPVAFWCNPISGHNTLYWYLQNLGQGPELLIRYENEEAVDDSQLPKDRFSAERLKGVDSTLKIQPAELGDSAVYLCASSSMDTGELFFGEGSRLTVL.

This clonotype showed up many times. The chain recombines TRBV28 with TRBJ1-1; D ambiguous. The CDR3 is 12 residues long. Trimming removed 7 bases from V and 3 bases from J, with 9 bases in between. CDR1 is MDHEN and CDR2 is SYDVKM in the germline V gene. This chain's CDR3 is CASTLTDTEAFF. For the CDR3, the DNA is TGTGCCAGCACTCTCACCGACACTGAAGCTTTCTTT.

For the CDR3, the DNA is TGTGCCAGCAGCCCTACAGGGCTCCGCTATAATTCACCCCTCCACTTT. Its translation is CASSPTGLRYNSPLHF. The chain links TRBV12-3 or TRBV12-4 to TRBJ1-6; maybe TRBD1 (6 bases). Between the trimmed V and J ends, which lost 6 bases and 3 bases, there was a span of 15 bases. The CDR3 consists of 16 residues.

In its sample, this clonotype was seen many times. The chain has TRBV6-6 and TRBJ1-5, with D uncertain. CDR1 is MNHNY, CDR2 SVGAGI, per germline (reference sequence). Trimming left V 2 bases short and J 2 bases short, with 10 bases between. The CDR3 spans 15 residues. CDR3 protein: CASSYRVQGNQPQHF. CDR3 nucleotides: TGTGCCAGCAGTTACAGGGTGCAGGGCAATCAGCCCCAGCATTTT.

The CDR3 here is CASRPPSYNSPLHF. The CDR3 bases are TGTGCCAGCAGGCCACCCAGCTATAATTCACCCCTCCACTTT. V usage is TRBV28 and J usage is TRBJ1-6; the D is unclear. CDR1 is MDHEN and CDR2 is SYDVKM in the germline V gene. This CDR3 contains 14 residues. The V end was cut by 6 bases, the J end by 3 bases, with 9 bases between. Full variable domain (remainder filled in from reference TRBV28 and TRBJ1-6): DVKVTQSSRYLVKRTGEKVFLECVQDMDHENMFWYRQDPGLGLRLIYFSYDVKMKEKGDIPEGYSVSREKKERFSLILESASTNQTSMYLCASRPPSYNSPLHFGNGTRLTVT.

The sample holds many counts of this clonotype. The chain joins TRBV2 to TRBJ2-7; D is unclear. V was cut by 1 base and J by 6 bases, with 13 bases left in between. This CDR3 has 14 residues. CDR1 is SNHLY and CDR2 is FYNNEI in the germline V gene. The CDR3 sequence: CASSEGSARLEQYF. Here the CDR3 DNA reads TGTGCCAGCAGTGAAGGCTCCGCCAGGCTCGAGCAGTACTTC.

This clonotype was found a few times. The V and J genes are TRBV29-1 and TRBJ2-3, with D hard to call. CDR1 is SQVTM and CDR2 is ANQGSEA in the germline V gene. V lost 4 bases and J 0 bases, leaving 11 bases between the germline ends. The CDR3 extends over 14 amino acids. CDR3 nucleotides: TGCAGCGTTGCAACTACCATTAGCACAGATACGCAGTATTTT. Its protein is CSVATTISTDTQYF.

The chain links TRBV5-1 to TRBJ2-5, with TRBD2 as a possible D gene (7 bases). The CDR3 spans 14 residues. Germline V gives CDR1 SGHRS, CDR2 YFSETQ. V gave up 4 bases and J gave up 5 bases, with 15 bases separating them. CDR3 nucleotides: TGCGCCAGCAGCCGAACGGGGGGCCTGGAGACCCAGTACTTC. It specifies CASSRTGGLETQYF. Looking up the rest from reference TRBV5-1 and TRBJ2-5 gives the full variable domain: KAGVTQTPRYLIKTRGQQVTLSCSPISGHRSVSWYQQTPGQGLQFLFEYFSETQRNKGNFPGRFSGRQFSNSRSEMNVSTLELGDSALYLCASSRTGGLETQYFGPGTRLLVL.